These 27 T cell receptor beta chains were sequenced from one sample in a study of T cells in women clearing cervical HPV infection. Repertoires were generated with immunoSEQ multiplex PCR, while TCRdb's copy carries only in-frame clones and drops some. The sample includes tens of thousands of clones. The sequencing sample was made of blood buffy coat. These TCRs come from a woman aged 18 to 75 with a cervical HPV16 infection that either progressed to CIN3+ or cleared (not recorded which).

With respect to this clone: The read comes to an end 3 residues before the CDR3 does, leaving the germline J gene to fill in the end. At the DNA level, this CDR3 is encoded by other sequences in the same sample as well. The chain combines TRBV20-1 with TRBJ2-3; TRBD2 agrees at 11 bases. The CDR3 loop spans 15 amino acids. V trimming: 3 bases; J trimming: 6 bases; junction bases outside the gene matches: 8. Germline V gene sequence: CDR1 DFQATT, CDR2 SNEGSKA (reference sequence). The part of the CDR3 DNA that was read is TGCAGTGCTAGGGGTCTAGCGGGAGGTTTGGATACG. Encoded protein: CSARGLAGGLDT. The whole CDR3 sequence is CSARGLAGGLDTQYF.

On this clone: The observed sequence ends 3 residues before the CDR3 terminus, with the missing tail filled in from the germline J gene. V gene TRBV30 combines with J gene TRBJ1-2; D uncertain. Germline V gives CDR1 GTSNPN, CDR2 SVGIG (reference sequence). The CDR3 is 14 amino acids. The covered CDR3 bases are TGTGCCTGGAGTATAAACTATGCCGATGGCGAC. This encodes CAWSINYADGD. The full CDR3 reads CAWSINYADGDYTF.

In regard to this clone: The read terminates 3 residues ahead of where the CDR3 ends, so the germline J gene completes it. This chain uses TRBV28 with TRBJ2-2; D remains unclear. Germline CDR1 MDHEN, CDR2 SYDVKM. The V gene lost 5 bases and the J gene lost 3 bases, with 16 bases spanning the gap. There are 16 residues in the CDR3. Incomplete CDR3 DNA: TGTGCCAGCAGTCGTGACATCCCGCTATACACCGGGGAG. This translates into CASSRDIPLYTGE. In full, the CDR3 is CASSRDIPLYTGELFF.

Comments on this clone: The read stops 3 residues short of the end of the CDR3; the missing end is completed from the germline J gene. The chain is built from TRBV19 and TRBJ2-3; 8 positions match TRBD2. There are 13 residues in the CDR3. Trimming at V came to 10 bases and at J to 4 bases, leaving 7 bases not matched to a gene. CDR1 is LNHDA and CDR2 is SQIVND in the germline V gene (reference sequence). The CDR3 sequence is CANTGLGADTQYF. The covered CDR3 bases are TGTGCCAACACGGGACTAGGGGCAGATACG. The variable domain in full, completed from reference TRBV19 and TRBJ2-3, reads DGGITQSPKYLFRKEGQNVTLSCEQNLNHDAMYWYRQDPGQGLRLIYYSQIVNDFQKGDIAEGYSVSREKKESFPLTVTSAQKNPTAFYLCANTGLGADTQYFGPGTRLTVL.

About this clone itself: The CDR3 is cut off 3 residues early in the read; its end comes from the germline J gene. This chain links TRBV19 with TRBJ2-1; TRBD2 agrees at 8 bases. This CDR3 spans 19 amino acids. Germline values: CDR1 LNHDA, CDR2 SQIVND (reference sequence). The trim removed 5 bases at V and 0 bases at J, leaving 15 bases unmatched. Incomplete CDR3 DNA: TGTGCCAGTAGTCCTCCGCGGCTAGCGGGCCTGAGCTCCTACAATGAG. It specifies CASSPPRLAGLSSYNE. The whole CDR3 protein reads CASSPPRLAGLSSYNEQFF.

A remark on this clone: The read terminates 3 residues before the CDR3 end, so the remaining end is supplied by the germline J gene. The genes are TRBV2 and TRBJ2-1, with 9 bases that match TRBD2. Germline trimming cut 1 base from V and 0 bases from J; bases unmatched to any gene: 4. This CDR3 spans 17 amino acids. Germline V lookup: CDR1 SNHLY, CDR2 FYNNEI. The CDR3 here is CASSEGLAESSYNEQFF. CDR3 DNA (partial): TGTGCCAGCAGTGAAGGACTAGCGGAGAGCTCCTACAATGAG. The full variable domain, its missing parts supplied by reference TRBV2 and TRBJ2-1, is EPEVTQTPSHQVTQMGQEVILRCVPISNHLYFYWYRQILGQKVEFLVSFYNNEISEKSEIFDDQFSVERPDGSNFTLKIRSTKLEDSAMYFCASSEGLAESSYNEQFFGPGTRLTVL.

To note about this clone: The read ends 3 residues early relative to the CDR3; the germline J gene fills the gap. V gene TRBV20-1 combines with J gene TRBJ2-5; D not certain. Germline values: CDR1 DFQATT, CDR2 SNEGSKA (reference sequence). The CDR3 loop spans 13 amino acids. V lost 1 base and J 2 bases, leaving 8 bases between the germline ends. This chain's CDR3 is CSARVLYQETQYF. CDR3 DNA, as far as it was read: TGCAGTGCTAGAGTCCTTTATCAAGAGACC.

Worth noting for this clone: The CDR3 end lies 3 residues beyond the end of the read and is filled in from the germline J gene. The V gene is TRBV12-3 or TRBV12-4, the J gene TRBJ2-2; TRBD2 agrees at 9 bases. The ends lost 3 bases at V and 3 bases at J; junction bases unmatched: 8. CDR3 length: 17 residues. The CDR3 DNA, read in part, is TGTGCCAGCAGTTTGCGGGTTGGCGGGGGGGACACCGGGGAG. This gives the protein CASSLRVGGGDTGE. The entire CDR3 protein reads CASSLRVGGGDTGELFF.

With regard to this clone: The missing CDR3 end, 3 residues past where the read stops, is filled in from the germline J gene. The chain joins TRBV5-6 to TRBJ2-2, with 8 bases identical to TRBD1. The CDR3 covers 14 residues. The germline V gene has CDR1 SGHDT and CDR2 YYEEEE. The CDR3 DNA, read in part, is TGTGCCAGCAGCCAGGGGGCCAATAATTCACCG. Translated, it gives CASSQGANNSP. The full CDR3 reads CASSQGANNSPLFF.

Regarding this clone: The observed sequence ends 3 residues before the CDR3 terminus, with the missing tail filled in from the germline J gene. The genes are TRBV7-3 and TRBJ1-1; 9 bases are a match to TRBD1. CDR1 is SGHTA, CDR2 FQGTGA, per germline. V lost 5 bases to trimming and J lost 1 base; unmatched junction nucleotides: 11. The length of the CDR3 is 17 residues. The sequenced CDR3 bases are TGTGCCAGCAGCCCCCAACACAGGGGGCGTAGGAACACTGAA. Translating it yields CASSPQHRGRRNTE. The whole CDR3 protein reads CASSPQHRGRRNTEAFF. Variable domain in full (rest from reference TRBV7-3 and TRBJ1-1): GAGVSQTPSNKVTEKGKYVELRCDPISGHTALYWYRQSLGQGPEFLIYFQGTGAADDSGLPNDRFFAVRPEGSVSTLKIQRTERGDSAVYLCASSPQHRGRRNTEAFFGQGTRLTVV.

Notes on this clone: The read stops 3 residues short of the end of the CDR3; the missing end is completed from the germline J gene. The rearrangement uses TRBV5-1 and TRBJ1-1; D is possibly TRBD1 (6 bases). The CDR3 has 15 amino acids. Trimming pared 0 bases from V and 4 bases from J, leaving 13 bases between. Germline lookup yields CDR1 SGHRS and CDR2 YFSETQ. The CDR3 loop is CASSLAGQGTTEAFF. The part of the CDR3 DNA that was read is TGCGCCAGCAGCTTGGCCGGGCAGGGGACCACTGAA.

As regards this clone: The CDR3 end falls 3 residues outside the read, so it is completed with the germline J gene. This chain uses TRBV20-1 with TRBJ1-1; D unresolved. Germline V gene lookup returns CDR1 DFQATT and CDR2 SNEGSKA (reference sequence). This CDR3 spans 9 amino acids. The CDR3 here is CSARLEAFF. Partial CDR3 DNA: TGCAGTGCCCGTCTGGAA.

On this clone: The read ends 3 residues before the CDR3 terminus; that terminus is restored from the germline J gene. The V call is TRBV28, the J call TRBJ2-4, with D maybe TRBD2 (6 bases). CDR1 is MDHEN and CDR2 is SYDVKM in the germline V gene. This CDR3 contains 13 residues. CDR3 DNA, as far as it was read: TGTGCCAGCAGTTTATTAGGCAGGGAGGCT. Its translation: CASSLLGREA. The full-length CDR3 reads as CASSLLGREAQYF. Looking up the rest from reference TRBV28 and TRBJ2-4 gives the full variable domain: DVKVTQSSRYLVKRTGEKVFLECVQDMDHENMFWYRQDPGLGLRLIYFSYDVKMKEKGDIPEGYSVSREKKERFSLILESASTNQTSMYLCASSLLGREAQYFGAGTRLSVL.

To note about this clone: The read falls 3 residues short of the CDR3 end, and the missing part is taken from the germline J gene. The gene calls are TRBV2 and TRBJ2-3; a weak D match, TRBD2 (5 bases). The CDR3 spans 12 residues. From germline, CDR1 is SNHLY and CDR2 FYNNEI. The germline V and J ends were trimmed by 6 bases and 4 bases, with 8 bases remaining between them. Incomplete CDR3 DNA: TGTGCCAGCAGCAAACTAGCAGATACG. It is translated as CASSKLADT. The complete CDR3 reads CASSKLADTQYF.

For this clone: The read terminates 3 residues ahead of where the CDR3 ends, so the germline J gene completes it. The rearrangement links TRBV10-3 to TRBJ2-5, with TRBD1 identical over 7 bases. Germline CDR1 and CDR2: ENHRY and SYGVKD. Unmatched junction bases numbered 6, after V lost 4 bases and J lost 1 base. CDR3 length: 15 residues. CDR3 residues: CAISARDSPQETQYF. CDR3 DNA (partial): TGTGCCATCAGTGCCCGGGACAGCCCCCAAGAGACC.

As regards this clone: The read ends 3 residues shy of where the CDR3 ends; the end is completed using the germline J gene. This chain uses TRBV7-6 with TRBJ2-1; 9 bases are a match to TRBD2. This CDR3 region has 15 residues. Germline CDR1 reads SGHVS; CDR2 reads FNYEAQ. Germline trimming cut 2 bases from V and 1 base from J; bases unmatched to any gene: 0. This CDR3 is CASSLSGRSYNEQFF. CDR3 bases read: TGTGCCAGCAGCTTAAGCGGGAGGTCCTACAATGAG.

A remark on this clone: The read is 3 residues too short to cover the CDR3 end, so that end is filled in from the germline J gene. The V call is TRBV5-1, the J call TRBJ2-3; D is ambiguous. The CDR3 is made up of 15 amino acids. Germline V gene data show CDR1 as SGHRS and CDR2 as YFSETQ. Trimming shortened V by 0 bases and J by 0 bases, and 8 bases separated the two germline ends. The CDR3 DNA, read in part, is TGCGCCAGCAGCTTGGGAGGTATTAGCACAGATACG. Translated, it gives CASSLGGISTDT. The whole CDR3 protein reads CASSLGGISTDTQYF.

Partial CDR3 DNA: TGTGCCAGCAGCTTTGGACAGGGAACCCAGCCC. Its protein product is CASSFGQGTQP. The full CDR3 is CASSFGQGTQPQHF. V gene TRBV5-6 combines with J gene TRBJ1-5; 8 bases fit TRBD1. The read finishes 3 residues shy of the CDR3 end, and the germline J gene is used to complete it. The length of the CDR3 is 14 residues. After removal of 2 bases from V and 7 bases from J, the junction contained 5 bases not matched to a gene. Germline values: CDR1 SGHDT, CDR2 YYEEEE.

CDR3 in amino acids: CASSMTAYNEQFF. Incomplete CDR3 DNA: TGTGCCAGTAGTATGACAGCATACAATGAG. This chain uses TRBV19 with TRBJ2-1, with a possible D match to TRBD1 (5 bases). With the read ending 3 residues before the CDR3 end, the germline J gene is used to fill in that end. In germline, CDR1 is LNHDA, CDR2 SQIVND (reference sequence). CDR3 length: 13 residues. Trimming stripped 3 bases from V and 4 bases from J, with 7 bases between.

A remark on this clone: The read ends 3 residues early relative to the CDR3; the germline J gene fills the gap. This chain joins TRBV10-3 and TRBJ2-2; D is perhaps TRBD1 (6 bases). The ends were cut back, 4 bases at V and 0 bases at J, with 9 bases in the middle. Germline V gives CDR1 ENHRY, CDR2 SYGVKD. This CDR3 spans 15 amino acids. CDR3 DNA, as far as it was read: TGTGCCATCAGTGGGGGGACACCGAACACCGGGGAG. Translation: CAISGGTPNTGE. The CDR3 in full is CAISGGTPNTGELFF.

Comment on this clone: The read ends 3 residues before the CDR3 terminus; that terminus is restored from the germline J gene. V gene TRBV19 combines with J gene TRBJ1-1; possible D gene TRBD1, 5 bases. The CDR3 loop spans 18 amino acids. Trimming took off 4 bases at V and 3 bases at J, with 24 bases between the two ends. Germline loops: CDR1 LNHDA, CDR2 SQIVND (reference sequence). The covered CDR3 bases are TGTGCCAGTAGTACCCTACCCGCCAGGGTCCTACTTGACACTGAA. This gives the protein CASSTLPARVLLDTE. In full, the CDR3 is CASSTLPARVLLDTEAFF.

On this clone itself: The read ends 3 residues before the CDR3 terminus; that terminus is restored from the germline J gene. The rearrangement uses TRBV5-1 and TRBJ2-7; D is possibly TRBD2 (6 bases). The V gene's germline CDR1 is SGHRS and CDR2 YFSETQ. Trimming removed 0 bases from V and 4 bases from J, with 14 bases in between. This CDR3 spans 15 amino acids. CDR3 amino acids: CASSLVSGSSYEQYF. The DNA read from the CDR3 is TGCGCCAGCAGCTTGGTTAGCGGAAGCTCATACGAG.

Notes on this clone: Read sequence stops 3 residues before the CDR3 end, and the germline J gene provides the missing end. The rearrangement uses TRBV20-1 and TRBJ2-3; 7 nucleotides match TRBD2. V shed 3 bases and J 6 bases; nucleotides not matched to a gene: 6. The CDR3 is 13 residues long. The germline CDR1 and CDR2 sequences are DFQATT and SNEGSKA (reference sequence). CDR3 DNA, as far as it was read: TGCAGTGCTAGGCGGAGCGGGGCCGATACG. Translated: CSARRSGADT. In full, the CDR3 reads CSARRSGADTQYF.

As concerns this clone: From the germline J gene comes the end of the CDR3, since the read stops 3 residues before it. This chain joins TRBV13 and TRBJ2-1; the D is unclear. Germline assignment: CDR1 PRHDT and CDR2 FYEKMQ (reference sequence). Trimming took off 8 bases at V and 8 bases at J, with 16 bases between the two ends. The CDR3 is made up of 13 amino acids. Incomplete CDR3 DNA: TGTGCCAGCGGTGAGCGAGGTGCCGATGAG. This encodes CASGERGADE. The entire CDR3 sequence reads CASGERGADEQFF.

Notes on this clone: Coverage ceases 3 residues before the CDR3 finishes, and the germline J gene fills in the end. The chain combines TRBV7-6 with TRBJ1-2, with D possibly TRBD1 on 6 matching bases. CDR1 SGHVS and CDR2 FNYEAQ come from the germline V gene. The CDR3 is 14 amino acids. The CDR3 sequence is CASSLVQGIHDYTF. The covered CDR3 bases are TGTGCCAGCAGCTTAGTACAGGGAATCCACGAC. Together with reference TRBV7-6 and TRBJ1-2, the CDR3 gives the full variable domain: GAGVSQSPRYKVTKRGQDVALRCDPISGHVSLYWYRQALGQGPEFLTYFNYEAQQDKSGLPNDRFSAERPEGSISTLTIQRTEQRDSAMYRCASSLVQGIHDYTFGSGTRLTVV.

As for this clone: From the germline J gene comes the end of the CDR3, since the read stops 3 residues before it. This chain links TRBV28 with TRBJ1-2; D remains unclear. Germline CDR1 MDHEN, CDR2 SYDVKM. Between the trimmed V and J ends, which lost 5 bases and 4 bases, there was a span of 8 bases. The CDR3 length is 12 residues. The CDR3: CASSPRSYGYTF. The sequenced part of the CDR3 DNA is TGTGCCAGCAGTCCTAGGTCCTATGGC.

The covered CDR3 bases are TGTGCCAGCTCACCCGGCAGGGGGAATCAGCCC. Translation: CASSPGRGNQP. The whole CDR3 region reads CASSPGRGNQPQHF. V gene TRBV18 combines with J gene TRBJ1-5; 7 bases line up with TRBD1. The CDR3 end lies 3 residues beyond the end of the read and is filled in from the germline J gene. V shed 3 bases and J 4 bases; nucleotides not matched to a gene: 3. This CDR3 spans 14 amino acids. CDR1 is KGHSH and CDR2 is LQKENI in the germline V gene.